What follows is one T cell receptor beta chain and its context. Its antigen is unknown. These data are taken from a study of T cell responses to AZD1222 COVID-19 vaccine. Study-wide findings and caveats: Donors were mostly white British, more females; clonal diversity possibly underestimated.

The data were produced by immunoSEQ multiplex PCR, yet TCRdb's version contains in-frame clones alone and is incomplete. The profile shows 200,000 or so clones, roughly 88% of them singletons. CDR1 is SGHAT and CDR2 is FQDESV in the germline V gene (reference sequence). This CDR3 contains 14 residues. V was shortened by 1 base and J by 6 bases, with 10 bases between the two germline ends. The sequence was obtained from an adult in good health. The sequenced sample was peripheral blood, obtained on day 0 of AZD1222 vaccination. This sequence joins TRBV11-1 and TRBJ1-5; a weak D match, TRBD1 (6 bases). CDR3 sequence reads: CASSLEQGSQPQHF. The CDR3 DNA reads TGTGCCAGCAGCTTAGAACAGGGCAGTCAGCCCCAGCATTTT.